The 27 T cell receptor beta chains given below trace back to one sample, sequenced in a study of cytomegalovirus exposure and HLA in healthy donors. 13 Jbeta primers and 60 Vbeta primers were used for the PCR. Clones were read by immunoSEQ multiplex PCR, and TCRdb kept only the in-frame ones, dropping some. Here the sample spans more than 95,000 clones, 60% to 80% being singletons. The sequenced sample consisted of PBMCs. All receptors derive from a woman between 50 and 59 years old in good health and CMV-seronegative.

J is TRBJ2-5 and V is TRBV7-2, with D possibly being TRBD2 (6 bases). CDR3 length: 14 residues. Trimming pared 3 bases from V and 5 bases from J, leaving 13 bases between. CDR1 is SGHTA and CDR2 is FQGNSA in the germline V gene. For the CDR3, the DNA is TGTGCCAGCAGCTTGGACGGGAGTTCCGAGACCCAGTACTTC. Protein sequence: CASSLDGSSETQYF.

The genes are TRBV9 and TRBJ2-1, with D possibly being TRBD1 (5 bases). In germline, CDR1 is SGDLS, CDR2 YYNGEE. The CDR3 loop spans 12 amino acids. V was clipped by 4 bases and J by 9 bases, with 11 bases between them. The CDR3: CASSTQVGEQFF. DNA for the CDR3: TGTGCCAGCAGCACACAGGTCGGTGAGCAGTTCTTC.

This chain joins TRBV6-1 and TRBJ1-2, with 7 bases that match TRBD1. CDR3 length: 13 amino acids. CDR1 is MNHNS and CDR2 is SASEGT in the germline V gene. Trimming removed 6 bases from V and 4 bases from J; junction bases left unmatched: 5. Here the CDR3 DNA reads TGTGCCAGCAGATCCCGGGACAGCTATGGCTACACCTTC. This encodes CASRSRDSYGYTF.

The gene calls are TRBV5-8 and TRBJ2-7; perhaps TRBD2 as D (6 bases). Per the germline V gene, CDR1 is SGHTS and CDR2 is YDEGEE. The V end lost 7 bases, the J end lost 2 bases, and 13 bases lay between the germline ends. This CDR3 region has 13 residues. The CDR3 region is CASSEGLAYEQYF. CDR3 nucleotide sequence: TGTGCCAGCTCCGAGGGACTGGCCTACGAGCAGTACTTC.

Concerning this clone itself: Other DNA sequences of this sample code for an identical CDR3. The V and J genes are TRBV5-1 and TRBJ2-7, with a tentative D call TRBD2 (5 bases). Trimming took 0 bases from V and 5 from J, leaving 9 bases between them. Germline values: CDR1 SGHRS, CDR2 YFSETQ. CDR3 length: 13 amino acids. In DNA form, the CDR3 reads TGCGCCAGCAGCTTGGGGGTTAGCGACGAGCAGTACTTC. Its protein is CASSLGVSDEQYF.

In DNA, the CDR3 is TGTGCCAGCAGGTCGGACTGGAACACCGGGGAGCTGTTTTTT. Translating it yields CASRSDWNTGELFF. The V gene is TRBV4-2, the J gene TRBJ2-2; weak D call: TRBD2 (5 bases). CDR1 LGHNA and CDR2 YNFKEQ come from the germline V gene. Deletions cut 6 bases from V and 1 base from J, with 9 bases between. The CDR3 sequence is 14 residues long.

Concerning this clone: One end of the junction fails to match germline, which may point to a read error. The rearrangement uses TRBV7-7 and TRBJ1-4, with 9 bases lining up with TRBD1. This CDR3 region has 18 residues. The germline V gene has CDR1 SSHAT and CDR2 FNYEAQ (reference sequence). CDR3 loop: CASSLGPSLTGGNEKLFF. CDR3 nucleotide sequence: TGTGCTAGCAGCTTAGGTCCGAGTTTGACAGGGGGTAACGAAAAACTGTTTTTT.

This clone was counted between two and nine times. V is TRBV6-5 and J is TRBJ1-1; D might be TRBD1 (6 bases). CDR3 length: 13 amino acids. V was pared by 10 bases and J by 1 base, with 13 bases between. Looked up from germline, CDR1 is MNHEY and CDR2 is SVGAGI. CDR3 protein: CANQQGENTEAFF. In DNA form, the CDR3 reads TGTGCCAACCAACAGGGAGAGAACACTGAAGCTTTCTTT.

This clone has only a few counts. The genes are TRBV7-6 and TRBJ2-1, with 9 bases fitting TRBD1. This CDR3 has 15 residues. J gave up 4 bases and V 1 base, and 2 bases lay outside the gene matches. From germline, CDR1 is SGHVS and CDR2 FNYEAQ. The CDR3 DNA sequence: TGTGCCAGCAGCTTAGATGGGACAGGGTACAATGAGCAGTTCTTC. The encoded protein is CASSLDGTGYNEQFF.

The chain carries TRBV21-1 and TRBJ2-7; TRBD1, the D gene given by the table, was not confirmed from the DNA. TRBV21-1 is tagged as a pseudogene. The CDR3 sequence is 17 residues long. The CDR3 DNA sequence: TGTGCCAGCAGCAGAGCAGAGGCAGGGCCACTCTCCTACGAGCAGTACTTC. This sequence encodes CASSRAEAGPLSYEQYF.

V usage is TRBV5-1 and J usage is TRBJ2-3, with D perhaps matching TRBD1 (6 bases). Trimming stripped 2 bases from V and 1 base from J, with 11 bases between. This CDR3 comprises 15 residues. Looked up from germline, CDR1 is SGHRS and CDR2 is YFSETQ. The CDR3 loop is CASSFTRQGTDTQYF. The CDR3 DNA follows: TGCGCCAGCAGCTTCACTCGACAGGGCACAGATACGCAGTATTTT.

The chain couples TRBV29-1 to TRBJ2-5; a possible D gene is TRBD2 (5 bases). Trimming took off 5 bases at V and 5 bases at J, with 18 bases between the two ends. Germline CDR1 is SQVTM and CDR2 is ANQGSEA. CDR3 length: 14 residues. DNA of the CDR3: TGCAGCGTTTGGGTAGCGATGAAGGGCGAGACCCAGTACTTC. Protein product: CSVWVAMKGETQYF.

The chain combines TRBV30 with TRBJ1-3, with D possibly being TRBD1 (6 bases). Per germline, CDR1 GTSNPN and CDR2 SVGIG (reference sequence). The CDR3 spans 14 residues. Trimming removed 1 base from V and 1 base from J, with 8 bases in between. CDR3 bases: TGTGCCTGGAGTGCCAGGGGATCTGGAAACACCATATATTTT. Protein product: CAWSARGSGNTIYF.

The chain combines TRBV9 with TRBJ2-2; tentatively, D is TRBD1 (7 bases). Looked up from germline, CDR1 is SGDLS and CDR2 is YYNGEE. Trimming removed 4 bases from V and 7 bases from J, with 17 bases in between. The CDR3 runs to 15 residues. The CDR3 nucleotides are TGTGCCAGCAGCTTTTCAGGGGGGCAGGTCGGGGAGCTGTTTTTT. The encoded protein is CASSFSGGQVGELFF.

The rearrangement links TRBV7-9 to TRBJ2-2, with TRBD1 matching over 8 bases. CDR1 and CDR2 from the germline V gene are SEHNR and FQNEAQ (reference sequence). This CDR3 has 15 amino acids. The trim removed 4 bases at V and 5 bases at J, leaving 6 bases unmatched. The CDR3 region has the DNA TGTGCCAGCAGCTCCGACAGGGGTCGAACCGGGGAGCTGTTTTTT. It specifies CASSSDRGRTGELFF.

The genes are TRBV7-9 and TRBJ1-3; no clear D. CDR3 length: 16 residues. V was cut by 1 base and J by 0 bases, with 10 bases left in between. Germline V lookup: CDR1 SEHNR, CDR2 FQNEAQ (reference sequence). This CDR3 is CASSLGKPYSGNTIYF. Here the CDR3 DNA reads TGTGCCAGCAGCTTAGGAAAGCCTTACTCTGGAAACACCATATATTTT.

This clone appeared once. CDR3 bases: TGTGCCAGCAGCTTCCGGACTAGCGGAGGCACAGATACGCAGTATTTT. It translates to CASSFRTSGGTDTQYF. This chain joins TRBV5-4 and TRBJ2-3; 10 nucleotides align to TRBD2. This CDR3 region has 16 residues. Germline assignment: CDR1 SGHNT and CDR2 YYREEE (reference sequence). Unmatched junction bases numbered 4, after V lost 2 bases and J lost 1 base.

V usage is TRBV4-3 and J usage is TRBJ1-4, with TRBD1 matching 9 bases. The germline gives CDR1 LGHNA, CDR2 YSLEER. CDR3 length: 14 amino acids. The V gene end was trimmed by 3 bases and the J gene end by 5 bases; junction bases not matched to a gene: 1. The CDR3 region is CASSQDRGNEKLFF. CDR3 nucleotide sequence: TGCGCCAGCAGCCAGGACAGGGGAAATGAAAAACTGTTTTTT.

V gene TRBV27 combines with J gene TRBJ2-5; D remains ambiguous. Judging by the DNA end, TRBJ2-7 fits better; the J call may be wrong. The CDR3 has 13 residues. Per the germline V gene, CDR1 is MNHEY and CDR2 is SMNVEV (reference sequence). Written as DNA, the CDR3 is TGTGCCAGCAGTTTATGGGCCGGCTACGAGCAGTACTTC. This codes for CASSLWAGYEQYF.

The chain combines TRBV27 with TRBJ2-3, with TRBD1 matching 10 bases. The CDR3 extends over 15 amino acids. From germline, CDR1 is MNHEY and CDR2 SMNVEV (reference sequence). V lost 2 bases, J lost 4 bases, and 3 bases stayed unmatched. Here the CDR3 reads CASSLLGQGSDTQYF. The DNA of the CDR3 is TGTGCCAGCAGTTTACTGGGACAGGGGTCAGATACGCAGTATTTT.

A word on this clone: At one end, the junction sequence differs from germline, possibly due to a read error. The rearrangement joins TRBV7-9 to TRBJ2-1; D perhaps matches TRBD2 (5 bases). This CDR3 is 17 amino acids long. The germline CDR1 and CDR2 sequences are SEHNR and FQNEAQ (reference sequence). CDR3 nucleotide sequence: TGTTCCAGCAGCTTAGCGTCATACACCTTCTCGGGCAATGAGCAGTTCTTC. This codes for CSSSLASYTFSGNEQFF.

V usage is TRBV9 and J usage is TRBJ2-5; tentatively, D is TRBD1 (7 bases). The CDR3 covers 16 residues. The germline V gene encodes CDR1 SGDLS and CDR2 YYNGEE. V lost 3 bases and J 5 bases, leaving 20 bases between the germline ends. CDR3 bases: TGTGCCAGCAGCGCGGAAGGATCAGGGGGGTGGGAGACCCAGTACTTC. Protein: CASSAEGSGGWETQYF.

This clone showed up just a few times. An end of the junction differs from the germline gene, which may be a read error. The chain has TRBV5-5 and TRBJ2-2; no clear D. CDR3 length: 12 residues. Germline V lookup: CDR1 SGHKS, CDR2 YYEKEE (reference sequence). DNA for the CDR3: TGTGCCAGCGGCCCTAGAACCGGAGAGCTGTTTTTT. This codes for CASGPRTGELFF. Filled out from reference TRBV5-5 and TRBJ2-2, the complete variable domain reads DAGVTQSPTHLIKTRGQQVTLRCSPISGHKSVSWYQQVLGQGPQFIFQYYEKEERGRGNFPDRFSARQFPNYSSELNVNALLLGDSALYLCASGPRTGELFFGEGSRLTVL.

Here the CDR3 DNA reads TGCGCCAGCAGCGAGGGTTTGACCTACGAGCAGTACTTC. It codes for CASSEGLTYEQYF. The V gene is TRBV5-1, the J gene TRBJ2-7; D perhaps matches TRBD2 (5 bases). Germline CDR1 SGHRS, CDR2 YFSETQ. CDR3 size: 13 residues. The V and J ends lost 4 bases and 2 bases respectively, with 10 bases between them. The whole variable domain, filled in from reference TRBV5-1 and TRBJ2-7, reads KAGVTQTPRYLIKTRGQQVTLSCSPISGHRSVSWYQQTPGQGLQFLFEYFSETQRNKGNFPGRFSGRQFSNSRSEMNVSTLELGDSALYLCASSEGLTYEQYFGPGTRLTVT.

The rearrangement links TRBV28 to TRBJ1-3; a possible D gene is TRBD1 (5 bases). From germline, CDR1 is MDHEN and CDR2 SYDVKM. V dropped 7 bases and J dropped 1 base, with 11 bases sitting between them. CDR3 length equals 14 residues. CDR3 loop: CASTFGGSGNTIYF. The CDR3 nucleotides are TGTGCCAGCACTTTCGGGGGGTCTGGAAACACCATATATTTT.

The chain links TRBV7-2 to TRBJ2-1; 7 bases are shared with TRBD1. Germline CDR1 reads SGHTA; CDR2 reads FQGNSA. This CDR3 has 15 amino acids. V was pared by 1 base and J by 6 bases, with 6 bases of the junction left unmatched. In DNA form, the CDR3 reads TGTGCCAGCAGCTTAGTTCAGGGGGTGGGCAATGAGCAGTTCTTC. This translates into CASSLVQGVGNEQFF.

This clone was observed a handful of times. The chain links TRBV5-5 to TRBJ2-7; tentative D call: TRBD2 (5 bases). Trimming removed 0 bases at V and 3 bases at J, with 10 bases between. This CDR3 has 14 amino acids. Germline V gene lookup returns CDR1 SGHKS and CDR2 YYEKEE (reference sequence). DNA of the CDR3: TGTGCCAGCAGCTTGGACCTAGCTTACTACGAGCAGTACTTC. Translation gives CASSLDLAYYEQYF.